This T cell receptor beta chain emerged from a study of blood T cell repertoires in COVID-19. Study details: The study drew acute and convalescent COVID-19 samples from the United States, Italy and Spain. T cells, B-cell-depleted T cells, or PBMCs supplied cDNA or gDNA.

As handled by the study authors: Nucleated cell counts were estimated from reference gene primer amplification. Sequencing was performed with immunoSEQ multiplex PCR; in TCRdb, only in-frame clones are kept and a portion is missing. That table is the source of V, J and clone size, and D and trimming were worked out from the DNA. The repertoire includes 180,000 or so clones, approximately 88% of them detected once, and roughly 1.6% sits in the top ten. This clone has a single count. Trimming cost V 6 bases and J 10 bases; bases outside gene matches: 5. This CDR3 spans 12 amino acids. The chain uses TRBV12-3 or TRBV12-4 and TRBJ1-5, with TRBD1 matching 8 bases. This receptor was obtained from a woman aged 45-59 years with acute or convalescent COVID-19. Sequencing input: peripheral blood. Here the CDR3 DNA reads TGTGCCAGCAGAGTAGACAGGGGCCCCCAGCATTTT. Translated: CASRVDRGPQHF.